The 3 T cell receptor beta chains below all came from one sample that was sequenced in a study of response to subunit inactivated influenza vaccine. TCRdb reprocessed the RT-PCR reads with MiXCR, giving one entry per CDR3 protein. Among approximately 520,000 distinct CDR3 sequences listed, about 25% were seen once. The sample here was CD4+ T cells sorted from PBMCs, taken 4 to 6 days after vaccination. The receptors were sampled from a man between 50 and 59 years old who received an inactivated influenza vaccine.

This sequence joins TRBV27 and TRBJ2-3; 8 bases align to TRBD2. The CDR3 spans 18 residues. With 5 bases clipped from V and 1 base from J, the junction kept 14 bases outside the gene matches. The germline gives CDR1 MNHEY, CDR2 SMNVEV (reference sequence). The CDR3 coding sequence is TGTGCCAGCAGTCCTCGGTTAGCCCTCGGGAGGGGCACAGATACGCAGTATTTT. It specifies CASSPRLALGRGTDTQYF.

V usage is TRBV29-1 and J usage is TRBJ1-1, with D possibly matching TRBD1 (6 bases). Germline CDR1 reads SQVTM; CDR2 reads ANQGSEA. The CDR3 sequence is 13 residues long. The ends were cut back, 4 bases at V and 1 base at J, with 10 bases in the middle. CDR3 sequence: CSVVGARNTEAFF. CDR3 bases: TGCAGCGTTGTGGGGGCGCGGAACACTGAAGCTTTCTTT.

The CDR3 nucleotides read TGTGCCAGCAGCGGCAGCAGGGTTCCTTACGAGCAGTACTTC. This codes for CASSGSRVPYEQYF. The genes are TRBV3-1 and TRBJ2-7; weak D call: TRBD1 (5 bases). CDR3 size: 14 residues. CDR1 and CDR2 from the germline V gene are LGHDT and YNNKEL (reference sequence). Trimming left V 5 bases short and J 4 bases short, with 15 bases between.